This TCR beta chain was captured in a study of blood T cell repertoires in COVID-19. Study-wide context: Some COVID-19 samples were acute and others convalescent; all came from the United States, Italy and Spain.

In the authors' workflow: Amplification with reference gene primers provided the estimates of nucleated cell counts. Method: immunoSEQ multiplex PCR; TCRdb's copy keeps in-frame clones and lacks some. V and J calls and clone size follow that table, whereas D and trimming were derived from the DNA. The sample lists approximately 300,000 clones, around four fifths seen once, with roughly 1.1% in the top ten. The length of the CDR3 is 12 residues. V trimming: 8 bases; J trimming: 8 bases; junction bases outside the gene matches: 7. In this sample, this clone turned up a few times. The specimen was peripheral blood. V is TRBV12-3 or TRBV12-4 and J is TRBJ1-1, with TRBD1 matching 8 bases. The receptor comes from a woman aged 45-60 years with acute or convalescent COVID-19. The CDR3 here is CASGLDRAEAFF. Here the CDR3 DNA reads TGTGCCAGCGGGCTGGACAGGGCGGAAGCTTTCTTT.